Shown below are 15 T cell receptor beta chains from a single sample sequenced in a study of vaccination and CD4 T cells after COVID-19 (dated by TCRdb to between 2021 and 2023). Library generation was performed with PCR. TCRdb records Illumina iSeq 100 as the sequencer. TCR sequencing of DNA from cultured CD4+ T cells used the Oncomine TCR Beta short-read assay at the Johns Hopkins FTIC core. The raw public data were reprocessed by TCRdb itself: fastp quality trimming at Q25, MiXCR clonotype calling, in-frame beta chains only. Records with the same CDR3 protein are collapsed into one entry carrying the most frequent genes and DNA. This sample is represented by approximately 12,000 distinct CDR3 sequences; just over 20% of them were singletons. The ten largest clones take up about 14% of the sample. This specimen's treatment or condition label, interpreted: roughly 10-day PBMC culture with coronavirus spike peptide pools or control peptides (ViraFEST assay).

Their cognate antigens are unknown. The sequences come from CD4+ T cells from blood, cultured in vitro, collected before SARS-CoV-2 vaccination. These receptors all come from a human donor who received a COVID-19 vaccine.

This clonotype was picked up a small number of times. V usage is TRBV27 and J usage is TRBJ1-5; D remains unclear. CDR3 length: 13 amino acids. The germline V gene encodes CDR1 MNHEY and CDR2 SMNVEV (reference sequence). V was clipped by 6 bases and J by 5 bases, with 11 bases between them. The CDR3 region has the DNA TGTGCCAGCAGCCCCCACGGCGATCAGCCCCAGCATTTT. It translates to CASSPHGDQPQHF.

The chain recombines TRBV12-3 or TRBV12-4 with TRBJ1-5, with D maybe TRBD1 (6 bases). Trimming removed 5 bases at V and 7 bases at J, with 15 bases between. The CDR3 is made up of 14 amino acids. This CDR3 reads CASSKQGGWQPQHF. DNA of the CDR3: TGTGCCAGCAGTAAACAGGGAGGGTGGCAGCCCCAGCATTTT.

The chain couples TRBV5-1 to TRBJ2-2; D is unclear. V was shortened by 1 base and J by 6 bases, with 7 bases between the two germline ends. Germline V gene sequence: CDR1 SGHRS, CDR2 YFSETQ. CDR3 size: 13 residues. The DNA of the CDR3 is TGCGCCAGCAGCTTGCAGAATCCCGGGGAGCTGTTTTTT. Translation: CASSLQNPGELFF.

In this sample, this clonotype turned up a few times. This chain connects TRBV5-4 to TRBJ2-6; 8 positions match TRBD2. Trimming cost V 4 bases and J 1 base; bases outside gene matches: 22. Germline V lookup: CDR1 SGHNT, CDR2 YYREEE (reference sequence). The CDR3 runs to 22 residues. The DNA for the CDR3 is TGTGCCAGCAGCCCGGGACGGGGGGGCTGGGGCCCAGGGGCATCTGGGGCCAACGTCCTGACTTTC. Translating it yields CASSPGRGGWGPGASGANVLTF.

The chain couples TRBV12-5 to TRBJ2-1; 8 bases align to TRBD1. Germline V gene data show CDR1 as LGHNT and CDR2 as FRNRAP. With 2 bases clipped from V and 8 bases from J, the junction kept 8 bases outside the gene matches. The CDR3 is made up of 15 amino acids. The CDR3: CASGLMAGGFDEQFF. DNA for the CDR3: TGTGCTAGTGGTTTGATGGCAGGGGGCTTCGATGAGCAGTTCTTC.

This clonotype was observed a few times. V is TRBV20-1 and J is TRBJ2-7, with D hard to call. The V and J ends lost 0 bases and 1 base respectively, with 13 bases between them. In germline, CDR1 is DFQATT, CDR2 SNEGSKA (reference sequence). This CDR3 has 15 amino acids. Here the CDR3 reads CSARDTQARSYEQYF. DNA for the CDR3: TGCAGTGCTAGAGATACGCAGGCGCGATCCTACGAGCAGTACTTC.

This chain joins TRBV11-3 and TRBJ2-7; D possibly corresponds to TRBD1 (6 bases). This CDR3 has 14 residues. Germline V lookup: CDR1 SGHNT, CDR2 YENEEA. V was clipped by 4 bases and J by 5 bases, with 15 bases between them. This CDR3 is CASSSTRGSNEQYF. CDR3 DNA sequence: TGTGCCAGCAGCTCCACCAGGGGATCCAACGAGCAGTACTTC.

The chain employs TRBV6-1 and TRBJ1-5, with D unresolved. Germline values: CDR1 MNHNS, CDR2 SASEGT. Trimming left V 1 base short and J 6 bases short, with 4 bases between. The CDR3 sequence is 12 residues long. CDR3: CASSEGRQPQHF. DNA of the CDR3: TGTGCCAGCAGTGAAGGGCGTCAGCCCCAGCATTTT.

The table lists this clonotype with a few counts. The rearrangement links TRBV5-4 to TRBJ2-2; TRBD1 matches 9 bases. Germline CDR1 SGHNT, CDR2 YYREEE (reference sequence). CDR3 length: 17 residues. Trimming took 4 bases from V and 5 from J; bases not matched to a gene: 12. The CDR3 sequence: CASSPGTGRGGTGELFF. CDR3 coding DNA: TGTGCCAGCAGCCCTGGGACAGGGAGGGGGGGAACCGGGGAGCTGTTTTTT.

This clonotype was found a few times. The chain uses TRBV2 and TRBJ1-2; 12 nucleotides match TRBD1. J was trimmed by 5 bases and V by 3 bases; bases with no gene match: 4. There are 15 residues in the CDR3. CDR1 SNHLY and CDR2 FYNNEI come from the germline V gene. The DNA of the CDR3 is TGTGCCAGCAGTGACGGGGACAGGGGGCCTTATGGCTACACCTTC. This codes for CASSDGDRGPYGYTF.

In its sample, this clonotype was seen a few times. The CDR3 DNA reads as TGTGCCAGCAGCTTTCCCTCAGTCGGGGGGGCCACCTACAATGAGCAGTTCTTC. Encoded protein: CASSFPSVGGATYNEQFF. The chain employs TRBV5-4 and TRBJ2-1, with 8 bases lining up with TRBD2. Germline V gene lookup returns CDR1 SGHNT and CDR2 YYREEE (reference sequence). This CDR3 comprises 18 residues. Trimming took 2 bases from V and 2 from J; bases not matched to a gene: 12.

V usage is TRBV19 and J usage is TRBJ2-2; TRBD2 might be the D (5 bases). Between the trimmed V and J ends, which lost 5 bases and 1 base, there was a span of 11 bases. CDR1 LNHDA and CDR2 SQIVND come from the germline V gene (reference sequence). CDR3 length: 15 residues. DNA for the CDR3: TGTGCCAGTAGTTATTTAGGAGGGAACACCGGGGAGCTGTTTTTT. This translates into CASSYLGGNTGELFF.

The chain links TRBV6-5 to TRBJ1-3, with D hard to call. In germline, CDR1 is MNHEY, CDR2 SVGAGI. V lost 2 bases to trimming and J lost 2 bases, with 13 bases between them. The CDR3 has 16 amino acids. DNA for the CDR3: TGTGCCAGCAGTTACCAACCGGTACTACCTGGAAACACCATATATTTT. Protein sequence: CASSYQPVLPGNTIYF.

The rearrangement uses TRBV6-5 and TRBJ2-2; D call uncertain. This CDR3 is 13 amino acids long. Germline CDR1 is MNHEY and CDR2 is SVGAGI. V gave up 2 bases and J gave up 6 bases, with 7 bases separating them. CDR3 sequence: CASSYLSAGELFF. DNA of the CDR3: TGTGCCAGCAGTTACCTTTCGGCCGGGGAGCTGTTTTTT.

The rearrangement joins TRBV6-1 to TRBJ1-1; 11 bases agree with TRBD1. Germline values: CDR1 MNHNS, CDR2 SASEGT. The V and J ends lost 6 bases and 4 bases, in that order; junction bases with no gene match: 10. CDR3 length: 16 amino acids. The DNA of the CDR3 is TGTGCCAGCAGGAGGACAGGGGGCGAGTTTGGCACTGAAGCTTTCTTT. Protein product: CASRRTGGEFGTEAFF.